Given below is one TCR beta chain in context. Per the germline V gene, CDR1 is SGHRS and CDR2 is YFSETQ. This CDR3 comprises 16 residues. V lost 7 bases and J lost 0, with 17 bases in between. This sample was included in a study of blood T cell repertoires in COVID-19. TCRdb keeps only in-frame clones here, not all; method: immunoSEQ multiplex PCR. The sample carries around 430,000 clones, approximately 88% recorded once. Sequenced material: peripheral blood. The TCR comes from a woman aged 50 to 65 with COVID-19, enrolled during active disease. The gene calls are TRBV5-1 and TRBJ2-1; tentative D call: TRBD1 (6 bases). As DNA, the CDR3 is TGCGCCAGCGGGACATCGGGCAGCCTCTCCTACAATGAGCAGTTCTTC. Its translation: CASGTSGSLSYNEQFF. The entire variable domain, with the rest obtained from reference TRBV5-1 and TRBJ2-1, is as follows: KAGVTQTPRYLIKTRGQQVTLSCSPISGHRSVSWYQQTPGQGLQFLFEYFSETQRNKGNFPGRFSGRQFSNSRSEMNVSTLELGDSALYLCASGTSGSLSYNEQFFGPGTRLTVL.